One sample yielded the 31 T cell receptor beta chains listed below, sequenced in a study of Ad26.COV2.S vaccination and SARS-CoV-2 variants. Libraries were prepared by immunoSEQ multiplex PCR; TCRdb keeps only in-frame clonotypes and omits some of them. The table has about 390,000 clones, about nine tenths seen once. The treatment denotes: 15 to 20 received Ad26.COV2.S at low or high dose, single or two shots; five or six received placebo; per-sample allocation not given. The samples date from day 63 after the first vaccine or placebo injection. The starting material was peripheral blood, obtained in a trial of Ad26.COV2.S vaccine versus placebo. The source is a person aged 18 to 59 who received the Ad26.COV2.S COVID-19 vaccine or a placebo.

DNA for the CDR3: TGTGCCAGCTCACCAAGTCAGGACTATGGCTACACCTTC. It is translated as CASSPSQDYGYTF. V is TRBV18 and J is TRBJ1-2, with no clear D. V lost 2 bases, J lost 3 bases, and 7 bases lay in between. The germline V gene encodes CDR1 KGHSH and CDR2 LQKENI. The CDR3 length is 13 residues.

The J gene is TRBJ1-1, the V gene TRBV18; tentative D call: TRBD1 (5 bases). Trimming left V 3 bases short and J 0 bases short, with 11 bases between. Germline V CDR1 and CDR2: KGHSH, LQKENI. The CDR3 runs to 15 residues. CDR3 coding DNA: TGTGCCAGCTCACCGCAGGAGACAGTGAACACTGAAGCTTTCTTT. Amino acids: CASSPQETVNTEAFF. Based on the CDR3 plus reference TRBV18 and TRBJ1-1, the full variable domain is NAGVMQNPRHLVRRRGQEARLRCSPMKGHSHVYWYRQLPEEGLKFMVYLQKENIIDESGMPKERFSAEFPKEGPSILRIQQVVRGDSAAYFCASSPQETVNTEAFFGQGTRLTVV.

This CDR3 is CASSWDRGAPLHF. The CDR3 coding sequence is TGTGCCAGCAGCTGGGACAGGGGAGCACCCCTCCACTTT. The genes are TRBV5-4 and TRBJ1-6, with 10 bases identical to TRBD1. Trimming took 3 bases from V and 11 from J; bases not matched to a gene: 2. Germline V gene data show CDR1 as SGHNT and CDR2 as YYREEE (reference sequence). This CDR3 is 13 amino acids long.

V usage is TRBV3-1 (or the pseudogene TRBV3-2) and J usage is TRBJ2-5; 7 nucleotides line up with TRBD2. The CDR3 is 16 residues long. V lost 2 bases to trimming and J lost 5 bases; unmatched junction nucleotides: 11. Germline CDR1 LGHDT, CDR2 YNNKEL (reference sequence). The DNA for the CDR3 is TGTGCCAGCAGCCAACTACTCACGGGGGGTGCGGAGACCCAGTACTTC. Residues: CASSQLLTGGAETQYF.

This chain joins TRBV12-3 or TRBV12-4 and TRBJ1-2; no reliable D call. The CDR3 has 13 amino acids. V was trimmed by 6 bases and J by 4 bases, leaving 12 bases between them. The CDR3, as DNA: TGTGCCAGCAGCCCCGGAGTTTTCTATGGCTACACCTTC. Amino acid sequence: CASSPGVFYGYTF.

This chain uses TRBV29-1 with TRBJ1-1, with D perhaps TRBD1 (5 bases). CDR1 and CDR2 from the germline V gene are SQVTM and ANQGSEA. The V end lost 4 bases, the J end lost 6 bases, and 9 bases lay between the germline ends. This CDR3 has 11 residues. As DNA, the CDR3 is TGCAGCGTTGCCCCGGGGGCTGAAGCTTTCTTT. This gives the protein CSVAPGAEAFF.

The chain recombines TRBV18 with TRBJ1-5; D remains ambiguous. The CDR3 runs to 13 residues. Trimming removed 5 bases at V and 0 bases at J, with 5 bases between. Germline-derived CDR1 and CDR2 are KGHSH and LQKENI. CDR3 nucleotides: TGTGCCAGCTCAACAGATAGCAATCAGCCCCAGCATTTT. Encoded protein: CASSTDSNQPQHF. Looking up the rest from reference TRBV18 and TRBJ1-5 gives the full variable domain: NAGVMQNPRHLVRRRGQEARLRCSPMKGHSHVYWYRQLPEEGLKFMVYLQKENIIDESGMPKERFSAEFPKEGPSILRIQQVVRGDSAAYFCASSTDSNQPQHFGDGTRLSIL.

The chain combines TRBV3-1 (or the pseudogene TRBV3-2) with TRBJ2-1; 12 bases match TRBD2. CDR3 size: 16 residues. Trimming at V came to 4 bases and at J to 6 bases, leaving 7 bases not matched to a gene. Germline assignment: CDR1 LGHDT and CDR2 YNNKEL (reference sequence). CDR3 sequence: CASSLLGLAGFNEQFF. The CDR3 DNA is TGTGCCAGCAGCCTTTTAGGACTAGCGGGATTCAATGAGCAGTTCTTC.

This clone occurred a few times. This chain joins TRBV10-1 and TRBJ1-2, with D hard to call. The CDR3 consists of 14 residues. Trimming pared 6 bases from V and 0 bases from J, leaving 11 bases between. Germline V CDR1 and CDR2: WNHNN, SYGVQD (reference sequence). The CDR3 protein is CASSPGGTNYGYTF. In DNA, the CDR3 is TGCGCCAGCAGCCCCGGCGGAACTAACTATGGCTACACCTTC.

The CDR3 sequence is CASSLQPRPDTQYF. Here the CDR3 DNA reads TGTGCCAGCAGCTTACAACCTCGTCCAGATACGCAGTATTTT. The chain joins TRBV11-2 to TRBJ2-3; D unresolved. V was shortened by 2 bases and J by 4 bases, with 10 bases between the two germline ends. This CDR3 comprises 14 residues. CDR1 is SGHAT, CDR2 FQNNGV, per germline.

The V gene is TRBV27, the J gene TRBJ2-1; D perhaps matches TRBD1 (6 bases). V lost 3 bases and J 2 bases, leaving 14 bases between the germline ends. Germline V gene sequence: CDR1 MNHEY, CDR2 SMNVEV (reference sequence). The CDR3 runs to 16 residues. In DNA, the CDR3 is TGTGCCAGCAGTTTTCGGCAGGGGAATGCCTACAATGAGCAGTTCTTC. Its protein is CASSFRQGNAYNEQFF.

The chain's CDR3 is CASSQTPSNEQFF. The CDR3 bases are TGCGCCAGCAGCCAAACTCCTAGCAATGAGCAGTTCTTC. The V call is TRBV4-1, the J call TRBJ2-1; D not resolved. The CDR3 runs to 13 residues. Trimming took off 2 bases at V and 6 bases at J, with 8 bases between the two ends. Germline V lookup: CDR1 MGHRA, CDR2 YSYEKL.

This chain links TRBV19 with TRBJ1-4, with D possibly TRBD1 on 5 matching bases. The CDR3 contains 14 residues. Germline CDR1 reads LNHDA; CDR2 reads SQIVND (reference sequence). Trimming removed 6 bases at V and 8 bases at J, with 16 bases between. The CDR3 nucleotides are TGTGCCAGTAGCCCGTCGGGGGAGCGGGAAAAACTGTTTTTT. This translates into CASSPSGEREKLFF.

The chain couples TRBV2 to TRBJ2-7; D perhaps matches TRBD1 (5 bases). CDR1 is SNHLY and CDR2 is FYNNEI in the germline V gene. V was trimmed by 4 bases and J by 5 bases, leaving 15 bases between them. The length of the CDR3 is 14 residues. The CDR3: CASSGLAGKNEQYF. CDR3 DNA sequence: TGTGCCAGCAGTGGGCTCGCAGGGAAGAACGAGCAGTACTTC.

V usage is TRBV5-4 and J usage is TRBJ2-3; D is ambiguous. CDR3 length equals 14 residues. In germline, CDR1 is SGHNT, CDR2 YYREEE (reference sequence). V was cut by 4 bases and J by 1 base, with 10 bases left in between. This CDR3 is CASSPRRGTDTQYF. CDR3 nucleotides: TGTGCCAGCAGCCCCCGTCGGGGCACAGATACGCAGTATTTT.

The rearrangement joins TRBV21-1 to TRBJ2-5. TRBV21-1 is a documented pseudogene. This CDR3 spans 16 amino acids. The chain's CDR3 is CASSPPGPPSVETQYF. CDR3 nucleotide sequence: TGTGCCAGCAGCCCGCCGGGACCCCCTTCGGTCGAGACCCAGTACTTC.

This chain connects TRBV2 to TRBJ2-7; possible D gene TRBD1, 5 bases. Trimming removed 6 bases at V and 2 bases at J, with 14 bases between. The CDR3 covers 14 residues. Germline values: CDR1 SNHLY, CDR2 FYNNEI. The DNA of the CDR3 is TGTGCCAGCAGGCAGACAGCGTTGGCCTACGAGCAGTACTTC. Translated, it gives CASRQTALAYEQYF.

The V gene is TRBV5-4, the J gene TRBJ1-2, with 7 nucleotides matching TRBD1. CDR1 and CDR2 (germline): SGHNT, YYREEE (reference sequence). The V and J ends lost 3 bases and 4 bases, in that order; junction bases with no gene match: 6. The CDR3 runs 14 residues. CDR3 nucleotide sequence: TGTGCCAGCAGCTGGGGGACAGTTCCCTATGGCTACACCTTC. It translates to CASSWGTVPYGYTF.

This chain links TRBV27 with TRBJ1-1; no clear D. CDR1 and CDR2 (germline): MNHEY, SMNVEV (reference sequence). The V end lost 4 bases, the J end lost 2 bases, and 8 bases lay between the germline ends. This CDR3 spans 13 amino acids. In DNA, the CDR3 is TGTGCCAGCAGTTCCGTCAGAAACACTGAAGCTTTCTTT. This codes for CASSSVRNTEAFF.

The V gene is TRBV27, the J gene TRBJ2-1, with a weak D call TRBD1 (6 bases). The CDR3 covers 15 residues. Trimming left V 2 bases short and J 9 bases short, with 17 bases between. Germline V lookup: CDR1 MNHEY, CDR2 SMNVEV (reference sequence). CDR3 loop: CASSLGQTILGEQFF. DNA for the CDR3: TGTGCCAGCAGTTTAGGACAGACCATCCTTGGTGAGCAGTTCTTC.

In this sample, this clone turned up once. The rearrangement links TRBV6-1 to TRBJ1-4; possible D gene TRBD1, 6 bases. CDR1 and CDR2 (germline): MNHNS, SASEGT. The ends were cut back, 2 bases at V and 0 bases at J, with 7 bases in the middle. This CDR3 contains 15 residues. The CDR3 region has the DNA TGTGCCAGCAGTGAAAGGACAGCAACTAATGAAAAACTGTTTTTT. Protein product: CASSERTATNEKLFF.

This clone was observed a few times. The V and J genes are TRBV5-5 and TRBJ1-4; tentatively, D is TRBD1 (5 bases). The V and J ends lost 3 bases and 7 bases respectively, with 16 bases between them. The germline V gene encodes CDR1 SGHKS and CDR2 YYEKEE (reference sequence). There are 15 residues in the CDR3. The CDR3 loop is CASSSEDRSREKLFF. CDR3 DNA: TGTGCCAGCAGCTCGGAAGACAGAAGCCGTGAAAAACTGTTTTTT.

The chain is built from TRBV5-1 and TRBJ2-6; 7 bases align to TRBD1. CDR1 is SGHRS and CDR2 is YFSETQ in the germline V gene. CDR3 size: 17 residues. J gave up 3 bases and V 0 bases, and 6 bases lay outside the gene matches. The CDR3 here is CASSLGGDRDGANVLTF. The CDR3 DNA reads TGCGCCAGCAGCTTGGGGGGAGACAGGGATGGGGCCAACGTCCTGACTTTC. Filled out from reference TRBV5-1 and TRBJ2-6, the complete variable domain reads KAGVTQTPRYLIKTRGQQVTLSCSPISGHRSVSWYQQTPGQGLQFLFEYFSETQRNKGNFPGRFSGRQFSNSRSEMNVSTLELGDSALYLCASSLGGDRDGANVLTFGAGSRLTVL.

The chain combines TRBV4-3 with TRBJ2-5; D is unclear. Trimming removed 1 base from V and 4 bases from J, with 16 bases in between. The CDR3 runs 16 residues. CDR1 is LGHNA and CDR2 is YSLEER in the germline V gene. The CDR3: CASSQGVRKGGETQYF. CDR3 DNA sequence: TGCGCCAGCAGCCAAGGCGTCCGTAAGGGTGGAGAGACCCAGTACTTC.

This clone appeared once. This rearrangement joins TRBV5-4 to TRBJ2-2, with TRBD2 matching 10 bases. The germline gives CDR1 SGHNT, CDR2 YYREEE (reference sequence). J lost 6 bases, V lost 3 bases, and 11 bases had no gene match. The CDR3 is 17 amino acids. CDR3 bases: TGTGCCAGCAGCTCCGGCGGACCTAGCGGGGGAGCCGGGGAGCTGTTTTTT. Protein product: CASSSGGPSGGAGELFF.

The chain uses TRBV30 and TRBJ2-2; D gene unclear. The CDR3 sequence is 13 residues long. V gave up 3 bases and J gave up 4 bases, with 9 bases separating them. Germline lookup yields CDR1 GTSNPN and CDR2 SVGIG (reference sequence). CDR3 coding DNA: TGTGCCTGGAGGGGAAGTTGCACCGGGGAGCTGTTTTTT. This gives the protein CAWRGSCTGELFF.

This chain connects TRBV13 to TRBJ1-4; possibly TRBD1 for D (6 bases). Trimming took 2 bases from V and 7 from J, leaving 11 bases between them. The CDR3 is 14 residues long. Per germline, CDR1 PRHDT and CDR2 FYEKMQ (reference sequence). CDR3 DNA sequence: TGTGCCAGCAGCTTAAAACAGGGACGTGAAAAACTGTTTTTT. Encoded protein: CASSLKQGREKLFF.

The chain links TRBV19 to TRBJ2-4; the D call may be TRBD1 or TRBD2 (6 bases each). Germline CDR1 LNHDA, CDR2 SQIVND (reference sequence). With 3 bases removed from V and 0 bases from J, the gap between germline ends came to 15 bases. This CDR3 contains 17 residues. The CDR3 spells CASSIGGQYPAKNIQYF. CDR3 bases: TGTGCCAGTAGTATCGGGGGCCAGTACCCAGCCAAAAACATTCAGTACTTC. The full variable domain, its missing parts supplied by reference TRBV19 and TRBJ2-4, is DGGITQSPKYLFRKEGQNVTLSCEQNLNHDAMYWYRQDPGQGLRLIYYSQIVNDFQKGDIAEGYSVSREKKESFPLTVTSAQKNPTAFYLCASSIGGQYPAKNIQYFGAGTRLSVL.

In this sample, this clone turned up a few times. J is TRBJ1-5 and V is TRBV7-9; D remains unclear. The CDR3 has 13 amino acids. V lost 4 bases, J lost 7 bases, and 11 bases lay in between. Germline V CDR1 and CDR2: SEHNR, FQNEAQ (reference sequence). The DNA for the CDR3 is TGTGCCAGCAGCTCGAGTTTGGGACAGCCCCAGCATTTT. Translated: CASSSSLGQPQHF.

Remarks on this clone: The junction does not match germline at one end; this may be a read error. The CDR3 sequence is CASTPRAGDTDMQYF. The CDR3, as DNA: TGTGCCAGCACCCCGAGGGCGGGGGACACAGATATGCAGTATTTT. The chain uses TRBV11-2 and TRBJ2-3; D may be TRBD2 (7 bases). CDR3 length: 15 residues. Per the germline V gene, CDR1 is SGHAT and CDR2 is FQNNGV.

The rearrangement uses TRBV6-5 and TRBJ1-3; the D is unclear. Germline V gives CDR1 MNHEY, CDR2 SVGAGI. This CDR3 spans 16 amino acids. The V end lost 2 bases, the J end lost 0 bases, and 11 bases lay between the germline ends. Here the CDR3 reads CASSYNSSYSGNTIYF. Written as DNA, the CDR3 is TGTGCCAGCAGTTACAATTCTTCATACTCTGGAAACACCATATATTTT.